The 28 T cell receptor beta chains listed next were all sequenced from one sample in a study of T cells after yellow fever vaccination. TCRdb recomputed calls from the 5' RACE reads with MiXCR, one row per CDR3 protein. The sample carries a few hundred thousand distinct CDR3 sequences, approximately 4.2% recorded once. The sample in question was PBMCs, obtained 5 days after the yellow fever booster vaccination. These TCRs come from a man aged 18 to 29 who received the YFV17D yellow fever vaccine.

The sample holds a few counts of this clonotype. The CDR3 protein is CASSGFWNTEAFF. CDR3 in DNA: TGTGCCAGCAGCGGTTTTTGGAACACTGAAGCTTTCTTT. The chain is built from TRBV2 and TRBJ1-1; D unclear. Germline lookup yields CDR1 SNHLY and CDR2 FYNNEI. V was clipped by 6 bases and J by 1 base, with 9 bases between them. This CDR3 is built from 13 residues. The whole variable domain, remainder taken from reference TRBV2 and TRBJ1-1, is EPEVTQTPSHQVTQMGQEVILRCVPISNHLYFYWYRQILGQKVEFLVSFYNNEISEKSEIFDDQFSVERPDGSNFTLKIRSTKLEDSAMYFCASSGFWNTEAFFGQGTRLTVV.

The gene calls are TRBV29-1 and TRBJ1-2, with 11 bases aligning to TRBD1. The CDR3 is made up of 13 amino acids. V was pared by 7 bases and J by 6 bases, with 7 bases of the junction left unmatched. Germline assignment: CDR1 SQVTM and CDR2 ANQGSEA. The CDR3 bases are TGCAGCGGCACTCCGGGACAGGGGGATGGCTACACCTTC. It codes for CSGTPGQGDGYTF.

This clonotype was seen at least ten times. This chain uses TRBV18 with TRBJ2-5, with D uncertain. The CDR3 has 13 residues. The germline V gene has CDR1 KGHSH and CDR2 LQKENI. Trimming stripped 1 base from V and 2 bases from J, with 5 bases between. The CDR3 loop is CASSPRAQETQYF. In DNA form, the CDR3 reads TGTGCCAGCTCACCACGTGCTCAAGAGACCCAGTACTTC.

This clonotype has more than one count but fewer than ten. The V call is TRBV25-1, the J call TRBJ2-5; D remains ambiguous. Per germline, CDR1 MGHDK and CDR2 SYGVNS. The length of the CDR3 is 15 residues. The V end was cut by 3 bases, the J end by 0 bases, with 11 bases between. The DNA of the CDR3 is TGTGCCAGCAGTGACGGCATGGACGACCAAGAGACCCAGTACTTC. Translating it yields CASSDGMDDQETQYF.

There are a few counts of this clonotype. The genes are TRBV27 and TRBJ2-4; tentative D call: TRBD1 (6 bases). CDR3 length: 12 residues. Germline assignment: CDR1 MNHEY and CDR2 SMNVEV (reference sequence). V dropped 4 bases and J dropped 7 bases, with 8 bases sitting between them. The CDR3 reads CASSSQGNIQYF. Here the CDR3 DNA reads TGTGCCAGCAGTTCCCAGGGGAACATTCAGTACTTC.

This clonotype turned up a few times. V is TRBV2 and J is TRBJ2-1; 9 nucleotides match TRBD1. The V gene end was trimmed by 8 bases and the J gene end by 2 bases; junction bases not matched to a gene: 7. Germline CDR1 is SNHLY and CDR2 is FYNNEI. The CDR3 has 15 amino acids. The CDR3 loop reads CASQGQGIPYNEQFF. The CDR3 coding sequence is TGTGCCAGCCAGGGACAGGGAATCCCCTACAATGAGCAGTTCTTC.

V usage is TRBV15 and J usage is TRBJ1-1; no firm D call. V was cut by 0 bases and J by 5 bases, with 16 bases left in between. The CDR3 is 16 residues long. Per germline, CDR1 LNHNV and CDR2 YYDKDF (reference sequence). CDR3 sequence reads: CATSRDPYASLTEAFF. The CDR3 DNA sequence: TGTGCCACCAGCAGAGATCCTTACGCGTCGTTGACTGAAGCTTTCTTT.

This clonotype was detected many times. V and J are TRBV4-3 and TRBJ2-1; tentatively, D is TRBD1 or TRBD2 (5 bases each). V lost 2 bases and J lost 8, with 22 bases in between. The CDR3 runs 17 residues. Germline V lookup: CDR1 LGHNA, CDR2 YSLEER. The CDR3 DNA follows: TGCGCCAGCAGCCAACCCCCCCACCCGGGACCTTATGATGAGCAGTTCTTC. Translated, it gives CASSQPPHPGPYDEQFF.

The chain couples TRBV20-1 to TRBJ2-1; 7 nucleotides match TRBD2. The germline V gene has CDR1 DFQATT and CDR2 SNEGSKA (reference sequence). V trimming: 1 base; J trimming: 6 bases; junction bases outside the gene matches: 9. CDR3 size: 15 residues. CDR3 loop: CSARVVSGVSNEQFF. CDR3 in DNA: TGCAGTGCTAGAGTTGTAAGCGGGGTTTCCAATGAGCAGTTCTTC.

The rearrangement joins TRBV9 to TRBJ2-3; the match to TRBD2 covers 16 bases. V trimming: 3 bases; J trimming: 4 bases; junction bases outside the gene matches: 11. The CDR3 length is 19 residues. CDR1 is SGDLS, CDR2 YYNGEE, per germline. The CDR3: CASSAGTSGGVLFADTQYF. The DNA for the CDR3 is TGTGCCAGCAGCGCCGGGACTAGCGGGGGGGTACTCTTCGCAGATACGCAGTATTTT. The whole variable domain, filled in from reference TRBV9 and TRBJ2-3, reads DSGVTQTPKHLITATGQRVTLRCSPRSGDLSVYWYQQSLDQGLQFLIQYYNGEERAKGNILERFSAQQFPDLHSELNLSSLELGDSALYFCASSAGTSGGVLFADTQYFGPGTRLTVL.

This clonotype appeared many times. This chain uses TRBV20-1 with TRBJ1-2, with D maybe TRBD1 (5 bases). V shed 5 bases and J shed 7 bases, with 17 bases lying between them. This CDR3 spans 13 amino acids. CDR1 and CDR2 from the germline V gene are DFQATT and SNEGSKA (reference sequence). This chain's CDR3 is CSARSQGDVGYTF. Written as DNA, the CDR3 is TGCAGTGCTCGGTCCCAAGGGGATGTTGGCTACACCTTC.

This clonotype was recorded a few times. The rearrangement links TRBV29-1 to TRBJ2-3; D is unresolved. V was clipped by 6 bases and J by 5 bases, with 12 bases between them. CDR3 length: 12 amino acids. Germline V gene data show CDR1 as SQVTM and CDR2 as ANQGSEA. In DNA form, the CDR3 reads TGCAGCGTCCCAGATCTGGGAGATACGCAGTATTTT. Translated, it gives CSVPDLGDTQYF.

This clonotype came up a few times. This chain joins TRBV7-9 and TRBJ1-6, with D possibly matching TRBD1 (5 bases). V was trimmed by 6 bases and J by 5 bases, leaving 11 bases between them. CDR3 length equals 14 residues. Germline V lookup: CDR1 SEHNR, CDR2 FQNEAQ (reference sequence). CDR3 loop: CASSYQGDNSPLHF. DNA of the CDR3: TGTGCCAGCAGTTATCAAGGGGATAATTCACCCCTCCACTTT.

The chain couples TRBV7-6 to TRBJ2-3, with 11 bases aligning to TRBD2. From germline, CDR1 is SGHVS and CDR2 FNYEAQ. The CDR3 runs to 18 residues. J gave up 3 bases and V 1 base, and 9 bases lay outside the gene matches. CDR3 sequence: CASSLGPIPSGGTDTQYF. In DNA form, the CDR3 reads TGTGCCAGCAGCTTAGGGCCCATCCCTAGCGGGGGGACAGATACGCAGTATTTT. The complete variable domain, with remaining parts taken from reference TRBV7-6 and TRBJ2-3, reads GAGVSQSPRYKVTKRGQDVALRCDPISGHVSLYWYRQALGQGPEFLTYFNYEAQQDKSGLPNDRFSAERPEGSISTLTIQRTEQRDSAMYRCASSLGPIPSGGTDTQYFGPGTRLTVL.

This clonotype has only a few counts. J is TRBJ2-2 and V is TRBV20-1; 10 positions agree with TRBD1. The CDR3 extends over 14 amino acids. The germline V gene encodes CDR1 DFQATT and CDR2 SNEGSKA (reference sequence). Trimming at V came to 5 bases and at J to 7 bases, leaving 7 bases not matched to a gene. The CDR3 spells CSARDRGFDGELFF. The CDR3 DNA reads TGCAGTGCTCGGGACAGGGGTTTCGACGGGGAGCTGTTTTTT.

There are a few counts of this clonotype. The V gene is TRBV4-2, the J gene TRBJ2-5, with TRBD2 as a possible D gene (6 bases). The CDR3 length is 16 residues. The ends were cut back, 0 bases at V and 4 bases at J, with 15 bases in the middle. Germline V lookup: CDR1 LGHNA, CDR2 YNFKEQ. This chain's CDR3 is CASSQDLMGGSETQYF. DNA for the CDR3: TGTGCCAGCAGCCAAGATCTTATGGGGGGATCAGAGACCCAGTACTTC.

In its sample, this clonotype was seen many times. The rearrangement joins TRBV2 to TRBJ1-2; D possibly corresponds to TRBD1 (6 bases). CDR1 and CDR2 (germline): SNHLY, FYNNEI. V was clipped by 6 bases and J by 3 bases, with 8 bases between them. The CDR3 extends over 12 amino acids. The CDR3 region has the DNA TGTGCCAGCAGAAGACAGGACTATGGCTACACCTTC. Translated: CASRRQDYGYTF.

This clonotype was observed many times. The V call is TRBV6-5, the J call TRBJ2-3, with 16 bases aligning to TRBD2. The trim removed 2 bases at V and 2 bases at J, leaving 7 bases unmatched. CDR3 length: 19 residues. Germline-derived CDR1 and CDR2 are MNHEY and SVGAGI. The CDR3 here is CASSYAGLAGGPPTDTQYF. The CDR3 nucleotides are TGTGCCAGCAGTTACGCGGGACTAGCGGGGGGGCCGCCCACAGATACGCAGTATTTT.

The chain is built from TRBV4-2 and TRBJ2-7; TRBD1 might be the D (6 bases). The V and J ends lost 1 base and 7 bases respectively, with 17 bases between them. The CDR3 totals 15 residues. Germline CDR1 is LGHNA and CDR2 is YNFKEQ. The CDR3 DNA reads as TGTGCCAGCAGCCAAGTATTGCAGCAGGGGCGAGAGCAGTACTTC. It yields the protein CASSQVLQQGREQYF.

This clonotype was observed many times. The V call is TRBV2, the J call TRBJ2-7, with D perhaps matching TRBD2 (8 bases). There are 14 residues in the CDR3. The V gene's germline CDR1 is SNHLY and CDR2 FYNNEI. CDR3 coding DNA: TGTGCCAGCGCACGGGAGGGGACAGTGGGCCTAGGAGACGTC. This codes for CASAREGTVGLGDV.

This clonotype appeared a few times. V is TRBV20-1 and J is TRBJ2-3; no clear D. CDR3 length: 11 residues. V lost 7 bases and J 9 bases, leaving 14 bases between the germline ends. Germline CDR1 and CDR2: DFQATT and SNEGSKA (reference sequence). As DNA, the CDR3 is TGCAGTGTCCTGACCCAGGAGACGCAGTATTTT. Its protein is CSVLTQETQYF.

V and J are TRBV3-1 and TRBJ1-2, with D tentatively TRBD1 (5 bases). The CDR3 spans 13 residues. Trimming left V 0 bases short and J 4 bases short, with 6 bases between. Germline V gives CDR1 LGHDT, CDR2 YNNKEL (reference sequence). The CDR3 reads CASSQEGTYGYTF. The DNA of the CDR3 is TGTGCCAGCAGCCAAGAAGGGACCTATGGCTACACCTTC.

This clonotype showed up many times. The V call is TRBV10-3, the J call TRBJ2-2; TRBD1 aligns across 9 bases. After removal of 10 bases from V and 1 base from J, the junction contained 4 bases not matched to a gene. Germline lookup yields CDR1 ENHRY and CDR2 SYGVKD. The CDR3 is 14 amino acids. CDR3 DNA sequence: TGTGCCACCTCGGGACAGGGGAACACCGGGGAGCTGTTTTTT. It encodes CATSGQGNTGELFF.

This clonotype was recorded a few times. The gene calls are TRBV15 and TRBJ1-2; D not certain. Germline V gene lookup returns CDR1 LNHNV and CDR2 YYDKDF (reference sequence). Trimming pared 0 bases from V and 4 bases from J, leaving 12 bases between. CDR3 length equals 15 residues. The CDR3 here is CATSRDPARFYGYTF. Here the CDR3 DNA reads TGTGCCACCAGCAGAGATCCCGCCAGGTTCTATGGCTACACCTTC.

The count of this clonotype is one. Here the CDR3 reads CASSLVRLETQYF. The CDR3 nucleotides are TGTGCCAGCAGCTTAGTCAGGTTGGAGACCCAGTACTTC. This chain links TRBV7-9 with TRBJ2-5; no clear D gene. V was cut by 1 base and J by 5 bases, with 8 bases left in between. CDR3 length equals 13 residues. Germline V gene data show CDR1 as SEHNR and CDR2 as FQNEAQ (reference sequence).

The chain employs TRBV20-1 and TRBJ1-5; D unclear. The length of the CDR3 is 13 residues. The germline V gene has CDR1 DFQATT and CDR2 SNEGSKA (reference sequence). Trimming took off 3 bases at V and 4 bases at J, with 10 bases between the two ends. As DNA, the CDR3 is TGCAGTGCTAGGGTGCCACCGAATCAGCCCCAGCATTTT. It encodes CSARVPPNQPQHF.

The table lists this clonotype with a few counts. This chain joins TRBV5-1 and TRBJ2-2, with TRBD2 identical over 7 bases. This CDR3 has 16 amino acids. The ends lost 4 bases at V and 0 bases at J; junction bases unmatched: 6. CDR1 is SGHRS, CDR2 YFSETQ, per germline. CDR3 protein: CASSKSGGANTGELFF. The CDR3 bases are TGCGCCAGCAGCAAAAGTGGGGGGGCGAACACCGGGGAGCTGTTTTTT.

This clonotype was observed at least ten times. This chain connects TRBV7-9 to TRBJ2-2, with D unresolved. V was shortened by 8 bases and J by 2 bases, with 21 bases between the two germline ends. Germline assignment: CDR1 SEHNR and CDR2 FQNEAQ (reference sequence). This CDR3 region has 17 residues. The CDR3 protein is CASRNWVGRHNTGELFF. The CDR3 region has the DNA TGTGCCAGCCGAAATTGGGTCGGGCGTCACAACACCGGGGAGCTGTTTTTT.